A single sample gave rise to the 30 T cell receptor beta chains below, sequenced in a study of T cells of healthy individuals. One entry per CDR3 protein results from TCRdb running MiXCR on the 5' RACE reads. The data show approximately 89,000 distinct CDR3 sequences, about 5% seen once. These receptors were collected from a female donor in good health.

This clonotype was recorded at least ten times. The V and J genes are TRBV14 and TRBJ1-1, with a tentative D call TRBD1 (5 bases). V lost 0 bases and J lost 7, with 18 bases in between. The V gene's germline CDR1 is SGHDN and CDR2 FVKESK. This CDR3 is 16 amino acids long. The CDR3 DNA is TGTGCCAGCAGCCAAGACATCGGGGCACCCGGCGGTGAAGCTTTCTTT. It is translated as CASSQDIGAPGGEAFF.

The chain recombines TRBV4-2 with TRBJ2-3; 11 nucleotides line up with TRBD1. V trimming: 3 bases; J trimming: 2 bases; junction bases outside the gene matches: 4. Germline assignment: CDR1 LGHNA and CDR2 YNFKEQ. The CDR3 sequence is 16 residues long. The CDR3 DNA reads TGTGCCAGCAGCCACAGGACAGGGGGCTACACAGATACGCAGTATTTT. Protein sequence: CASSHRTGGYTDTQYF.

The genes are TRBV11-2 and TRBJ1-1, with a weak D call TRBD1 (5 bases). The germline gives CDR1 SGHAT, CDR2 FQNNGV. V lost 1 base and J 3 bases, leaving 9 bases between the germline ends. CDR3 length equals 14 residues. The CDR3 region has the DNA TGTGCCAGCAGCTTAGTCGTAGGGGACACTGAAGCTTTCTTT. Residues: CASSLVVGDTEAFF. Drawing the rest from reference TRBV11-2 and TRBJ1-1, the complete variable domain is EAGVAQSPRYKIIEKRQSVAFWCNPISGHATLYWYQQILGQGPKLLIQFQNNGVVDDSQLPKDRFSAERLKGVDSTLKIQPAKLEDSAVYLCASSLVVGDTEAFFGQGTRLTVV.

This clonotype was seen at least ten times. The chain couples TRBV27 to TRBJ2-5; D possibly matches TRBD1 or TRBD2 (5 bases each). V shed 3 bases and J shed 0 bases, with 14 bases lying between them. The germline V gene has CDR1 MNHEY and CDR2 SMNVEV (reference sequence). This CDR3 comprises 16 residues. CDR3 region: CASSFYAGAYQETQYF. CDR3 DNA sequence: TGTGCCAGCAGTTTCTATGCCGGGGCGTACCAAGAGACCCAGTACTTC.

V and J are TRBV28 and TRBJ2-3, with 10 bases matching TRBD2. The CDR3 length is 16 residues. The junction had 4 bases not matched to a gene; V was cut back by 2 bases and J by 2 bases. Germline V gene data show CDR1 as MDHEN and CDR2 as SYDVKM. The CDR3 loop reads CASSLRLAGYTDTQYF. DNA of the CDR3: TGTGCCAGCAGTTTACGACTAGCGGGCTACACAGATACGCAGTATTTT.

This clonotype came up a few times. This CDR3 is CAEGTSGRTGELFF. CDR3 coding DNA: TGTGCCGAGGGGACTAGCGGGAGAACCGGGGAGCTGTTTTTT. J is TRBJ2-2 and V is TRBV30; 14 nucleotides match TRBD2. V trimming: 8 bases; J trimming: 5 bases; junction bases outside the gene matches: 4. The CDR3 spans 14 residues. CDR1 GTSNPN and CDR2 SVGIG come from the germline V gene (reference sequence). The variable domain in full, with the rest retrieved from reference TRBV30 and TRBJ2-2, is SQTIHQWPATLVQPVGSPLSLECTVEGTSNPNLYWYRQAAGRGLQLLFYSVGIGQISSEVPQNLSASRPQDRQFILSSKKLLLSDSGFYLCAEGTSGRTGELFFGEGSRLTVL.

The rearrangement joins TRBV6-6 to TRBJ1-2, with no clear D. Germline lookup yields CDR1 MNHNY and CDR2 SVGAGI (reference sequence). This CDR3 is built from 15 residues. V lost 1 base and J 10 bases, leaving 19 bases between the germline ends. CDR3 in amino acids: CASSYLLGDRRDYTF. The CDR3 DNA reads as TGTGCCAGCAGTTACTTACTGGGAGACCGTCGCGACTACACCTTC.

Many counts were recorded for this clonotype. For the CDR3, the DNA is TGCAGTGCTCAGAAGTTAGCGGGAGACACAGATACGCAGTATTTT. Residues: CSAQKLAGDTDTQYF. The rearrangement joins TRBV20-1 to TRBJ2-3; 9 bases align to TRBD2. Germline V gene sequence: CDR1 DFQATT, CDR2 SNEGSKA (reference sequence). This CDR3 has 15 residues. V gave up 5 bases and J gave up 2 bases; unmatched junction bases: 8.

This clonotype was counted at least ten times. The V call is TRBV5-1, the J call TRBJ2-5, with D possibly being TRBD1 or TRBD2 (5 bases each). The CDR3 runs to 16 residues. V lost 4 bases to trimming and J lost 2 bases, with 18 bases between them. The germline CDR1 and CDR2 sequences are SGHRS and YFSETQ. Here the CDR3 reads CASSPRDPARQETQYF. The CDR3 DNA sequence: TGCGCCAGCAGCCCCAGGGACCCAGCGAGGCAAGAGACCCAGTACTTC.

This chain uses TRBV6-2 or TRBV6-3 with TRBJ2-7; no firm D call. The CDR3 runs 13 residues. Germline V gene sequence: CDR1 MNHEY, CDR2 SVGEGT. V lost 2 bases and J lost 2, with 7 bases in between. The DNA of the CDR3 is TGTGCCAGCAGTTACCACCGCGCCTACGAGCAGTACTTC. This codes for CASSYHRAYEQYF.

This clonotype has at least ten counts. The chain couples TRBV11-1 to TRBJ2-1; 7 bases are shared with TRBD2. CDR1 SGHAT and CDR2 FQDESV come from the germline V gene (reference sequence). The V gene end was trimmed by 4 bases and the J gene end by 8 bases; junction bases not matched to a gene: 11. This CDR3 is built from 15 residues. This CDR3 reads CASSWVGGPGDEQFF. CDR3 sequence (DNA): TGTGCCAGCAGCTGGGTGGGAGGGCCTGGAGATGAGCAGTTCTTC.

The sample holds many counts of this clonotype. In DNA, the CDR3 is TGTGCCAGCAGGGGCGGGACTAGCGGGAGGTTGGATACGCAGTATTTT. The encoded protein is CASRGGTSGRLDTQYF. The chain carries TRBV2 and TRBJ2-3; 15 bases fit TRBD2. The germline V gene has CDR1 SNHLY and CDR2 FYNNEI. The CDR3 is made up of 16 amino acids. Trimming at V came to 6 bases and at J to 6 bases, leaving 7 bases not matched to a gene.

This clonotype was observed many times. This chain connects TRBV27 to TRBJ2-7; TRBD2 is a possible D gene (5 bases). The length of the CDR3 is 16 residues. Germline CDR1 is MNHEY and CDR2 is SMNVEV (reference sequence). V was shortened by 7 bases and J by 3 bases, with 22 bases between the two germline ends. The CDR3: CASTPSGGQQLYEQYF. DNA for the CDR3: TGTGCCAGCACTCCATCGGGCGGGCAACAACTCTACGAGCAGTACTTC.

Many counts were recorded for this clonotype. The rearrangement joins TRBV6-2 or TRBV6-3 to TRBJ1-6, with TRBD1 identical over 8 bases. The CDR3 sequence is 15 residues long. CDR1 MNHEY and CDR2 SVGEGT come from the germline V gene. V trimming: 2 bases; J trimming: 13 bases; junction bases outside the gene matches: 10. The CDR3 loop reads CASSYAYRGRDPLHF. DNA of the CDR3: TGTGCCAGCAGTTACGCCTACAGGGGGAGAGATCCCCTCCACTTT.

The CDR3 DNA reads TGTGCCAGCAGTTACTCGGCAGGAGGAACAACTAATGAAAAACTGTTTTTT. It encodes CASSYSAGGTTNEKLFF. This rearrangement joins TRBV6-6 to TRBJ1-4; D uncertain. The CDR3 sequence is 17 residues long. V lost 0 bases and J 0 bases, leaving 11 bases between the germline ends. The germline gives CDR1 MNHNY, CDR2 SVGAGI (reference sequence).

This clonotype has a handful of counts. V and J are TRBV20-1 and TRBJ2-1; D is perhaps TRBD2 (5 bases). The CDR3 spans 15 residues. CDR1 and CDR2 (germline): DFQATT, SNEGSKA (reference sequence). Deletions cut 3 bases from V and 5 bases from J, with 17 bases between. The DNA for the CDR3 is TGCAGTGCTAGGGTTAAGACACGGGAAGACAATGAGCAGTTCTTC. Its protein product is CSARVKTREDNEQFF.

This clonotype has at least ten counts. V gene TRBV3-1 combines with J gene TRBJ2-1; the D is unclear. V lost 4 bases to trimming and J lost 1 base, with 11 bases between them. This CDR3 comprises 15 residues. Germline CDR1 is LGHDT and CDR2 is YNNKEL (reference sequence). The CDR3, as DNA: TGTGCCAGCAGCCGGACCCCCGGGTCCTACAATGAGCAGTTCTTC. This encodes CASSRTPGSYNEQFF.

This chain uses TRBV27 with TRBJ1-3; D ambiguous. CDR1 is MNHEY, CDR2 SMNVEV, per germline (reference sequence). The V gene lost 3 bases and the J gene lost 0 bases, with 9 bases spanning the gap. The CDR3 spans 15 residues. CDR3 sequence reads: CASSFGRDSGNTIYF. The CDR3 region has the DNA TGTGCCAGCAGTTTTGGTAGAGACTCTGGAAACACCATATATTTT.

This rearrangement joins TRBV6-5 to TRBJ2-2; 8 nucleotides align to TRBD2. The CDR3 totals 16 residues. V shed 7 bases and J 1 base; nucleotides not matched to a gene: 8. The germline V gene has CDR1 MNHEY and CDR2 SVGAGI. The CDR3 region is CASTREGSGNTGELFF. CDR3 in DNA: TGTGCCAGCACTCGGGAGGGGTCGGGGAACACCGGGGAGCTGTTTTTT.

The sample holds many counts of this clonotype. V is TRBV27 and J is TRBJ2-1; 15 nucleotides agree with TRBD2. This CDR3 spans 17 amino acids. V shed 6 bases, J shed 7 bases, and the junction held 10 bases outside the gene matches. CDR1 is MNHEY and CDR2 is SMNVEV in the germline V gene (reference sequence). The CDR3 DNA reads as TGTGCCAGCAGCCTAGACGGGACTAGCGGGAGGAGGAATGAGCAGTTCTTC. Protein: CASSLDGTSGRRNEQFF.

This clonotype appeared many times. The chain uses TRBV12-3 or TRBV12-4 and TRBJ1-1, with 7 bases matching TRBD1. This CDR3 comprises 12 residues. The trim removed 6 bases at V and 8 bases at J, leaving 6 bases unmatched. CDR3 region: CASSTTGFEAFF. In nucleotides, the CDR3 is TGTGCCAGCAGCACGACAGGGTTCGAAGCTTTCTTT.

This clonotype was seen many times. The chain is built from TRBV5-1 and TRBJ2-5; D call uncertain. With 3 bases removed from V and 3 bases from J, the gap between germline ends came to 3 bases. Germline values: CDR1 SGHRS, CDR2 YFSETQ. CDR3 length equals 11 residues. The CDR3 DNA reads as TGCGCCAGCAGCTACAAAGAGACCCAGTACTTC. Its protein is CASSYKETQYF.

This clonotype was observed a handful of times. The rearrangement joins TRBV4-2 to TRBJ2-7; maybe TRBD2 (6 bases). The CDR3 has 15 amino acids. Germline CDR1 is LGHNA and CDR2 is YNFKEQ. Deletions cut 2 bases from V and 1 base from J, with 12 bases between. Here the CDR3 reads CASSQMGLLSYEQYF. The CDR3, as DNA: TGTGCCAGCAGCCAAATGGGACTCCTTTCCTACGAGCAGTACTTC.

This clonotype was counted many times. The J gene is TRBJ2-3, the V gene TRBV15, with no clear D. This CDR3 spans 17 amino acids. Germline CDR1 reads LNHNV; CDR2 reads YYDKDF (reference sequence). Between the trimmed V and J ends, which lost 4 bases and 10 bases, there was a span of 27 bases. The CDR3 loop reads CATSTNNKEPQDGSQYF. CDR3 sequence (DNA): TGTGCCACCAGCACAAATAATAAGGAACCCCAGGACGGATCGCAGTATTTT.

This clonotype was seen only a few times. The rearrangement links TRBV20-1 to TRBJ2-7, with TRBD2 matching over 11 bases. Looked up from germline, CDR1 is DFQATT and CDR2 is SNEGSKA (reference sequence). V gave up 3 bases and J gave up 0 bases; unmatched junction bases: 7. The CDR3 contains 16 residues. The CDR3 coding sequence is TGCAGTGCTAGTTTAGCGGGAGGGGGCCCCTCCTACGAGCAGTACTTC. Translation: CSASLAGGGPSYEQYF.

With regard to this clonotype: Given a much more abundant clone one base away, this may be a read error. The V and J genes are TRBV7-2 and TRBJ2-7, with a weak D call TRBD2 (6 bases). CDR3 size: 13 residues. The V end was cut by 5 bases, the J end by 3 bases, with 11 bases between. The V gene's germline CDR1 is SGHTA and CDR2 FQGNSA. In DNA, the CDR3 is TGTGCCAGCAGCAGGGACTCTCGCTACGAGCAGTACTTC. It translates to CASSRDSRYEQYF.

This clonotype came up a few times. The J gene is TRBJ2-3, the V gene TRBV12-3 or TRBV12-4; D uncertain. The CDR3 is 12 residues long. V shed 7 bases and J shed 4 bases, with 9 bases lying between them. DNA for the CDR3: TGTGCCAGCAATCGCGGAGCAGATACGCAGTATTTT. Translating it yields CASNRGADTQYF.

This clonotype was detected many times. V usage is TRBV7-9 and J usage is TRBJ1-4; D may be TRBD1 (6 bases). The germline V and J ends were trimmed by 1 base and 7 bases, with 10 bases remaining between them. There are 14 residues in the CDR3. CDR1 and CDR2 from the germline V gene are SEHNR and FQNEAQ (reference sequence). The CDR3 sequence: CASSLGHRAEKLFF. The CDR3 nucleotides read TGTGCCAGCAGCTTAGGCCACAGGGCTGAAAAACTGTTTTTT.

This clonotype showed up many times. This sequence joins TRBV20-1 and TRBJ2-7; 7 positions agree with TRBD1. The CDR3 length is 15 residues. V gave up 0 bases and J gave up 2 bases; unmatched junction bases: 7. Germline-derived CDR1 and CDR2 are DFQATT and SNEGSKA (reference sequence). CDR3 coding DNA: TGCAGTGCTAGAGACCTCGACAGGGCAACCTACGAGCAGTACTTC. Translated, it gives CSARDLDRATYEQYF.

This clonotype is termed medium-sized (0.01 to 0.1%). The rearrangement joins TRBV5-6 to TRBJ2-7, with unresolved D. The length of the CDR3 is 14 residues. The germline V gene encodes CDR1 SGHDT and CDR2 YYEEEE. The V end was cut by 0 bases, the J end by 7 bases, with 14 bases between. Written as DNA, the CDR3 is TGTGCCAGCAGCTTGGAAGCCCTACTACGGGAGCAGTACTTC. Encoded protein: CASSLEALLREQYF. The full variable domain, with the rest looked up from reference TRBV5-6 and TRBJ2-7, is DAGVTQSPTHLIKTRGQQVTLRCSPKSGHDTVSWYQQALGQGPQFIFQYYEEEERQRGNFPDRFSGHQFPNYSSELNVNALLLGDSALYLCASSLEALLREQYFGPGTRLTVT.